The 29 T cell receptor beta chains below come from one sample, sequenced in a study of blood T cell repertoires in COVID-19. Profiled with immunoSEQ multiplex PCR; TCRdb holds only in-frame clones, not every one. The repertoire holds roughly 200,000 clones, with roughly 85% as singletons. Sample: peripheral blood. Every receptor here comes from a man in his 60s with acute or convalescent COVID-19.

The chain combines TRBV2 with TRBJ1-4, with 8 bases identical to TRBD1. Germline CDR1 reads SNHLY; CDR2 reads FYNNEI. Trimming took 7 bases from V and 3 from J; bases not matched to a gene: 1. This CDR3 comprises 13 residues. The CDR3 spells CASMTGANEKLFF. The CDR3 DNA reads TGTGCCAGCATGACAGGGGCTAATGAAAAACTGTTTTTT.

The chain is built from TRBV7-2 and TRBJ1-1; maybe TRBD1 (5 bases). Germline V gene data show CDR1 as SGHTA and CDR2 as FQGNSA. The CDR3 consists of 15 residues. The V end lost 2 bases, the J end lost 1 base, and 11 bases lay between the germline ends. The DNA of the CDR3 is TGTGCCAGCAGCTTAAGGGGTCAGAAGAACACTGAAGCTTTCTTT. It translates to CASSLRGQKNTEAFF.

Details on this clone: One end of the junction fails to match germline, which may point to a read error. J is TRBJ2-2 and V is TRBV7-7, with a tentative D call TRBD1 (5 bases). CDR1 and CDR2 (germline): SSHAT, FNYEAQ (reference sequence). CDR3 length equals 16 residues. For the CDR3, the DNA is TGTGCTAGCAGCTTAGTCACAGGCCGGAACACCGGGGAGCTGTTTTTT. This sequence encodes CASSLVTGRNTGELFF.

As DNA, the CDR3 is TGTGCCAGCAGGCCCTGGGGGGGGGAAAGGAATGGCTACACCTTC. Translating gives CASRPWGGERNGYTF. The chain carries TRBV28 and TRBJ1-2; D possibly corresponds to TRBD1 (5 bases). The germline CDR1 and CDR2 sequences are MDHEN and SYDVKM. CDR3 length equals 15 residues. V was cut by 6 bases and J by 6 bases, with 20 bases left in between.

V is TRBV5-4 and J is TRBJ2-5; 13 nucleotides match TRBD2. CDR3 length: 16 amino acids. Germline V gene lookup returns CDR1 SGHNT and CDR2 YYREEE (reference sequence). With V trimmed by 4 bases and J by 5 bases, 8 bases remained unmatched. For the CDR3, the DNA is TGTGCCAGCAGCATCGGACTAGCGGGAGTTCGGGAGACCCAGTACTTC. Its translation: CASSIGLAGVRETQYF.

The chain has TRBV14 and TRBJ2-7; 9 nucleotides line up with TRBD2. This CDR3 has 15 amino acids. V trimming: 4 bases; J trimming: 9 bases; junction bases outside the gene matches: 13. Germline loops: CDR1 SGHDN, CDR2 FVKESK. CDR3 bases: TGTGCCAGCAGCCCGCCCGGAACTAGCGGGCCCAGGCAGTACTTC. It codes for CASSPPGTSGPRQYF.

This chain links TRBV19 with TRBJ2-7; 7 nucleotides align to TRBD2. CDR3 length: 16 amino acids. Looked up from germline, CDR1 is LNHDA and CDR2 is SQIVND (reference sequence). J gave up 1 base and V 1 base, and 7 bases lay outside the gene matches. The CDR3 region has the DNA TGTGCCAGTAGTATAGTATCCGGGAGGACTTCCTACGAGCAGTACTTC. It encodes CASSIVSGRTSYEQYF. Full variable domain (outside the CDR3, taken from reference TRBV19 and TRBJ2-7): DGGITQSPKYLFRKEGQNVTLSCEQNLNHDAMYWYRQDPGQGLRLIYYSQIVNDFQKGDIAEGYSVSREKKESFPLTVTSAQKNPTAFYLCASSIVSGRTSYEQYFGPGTRLTVT.

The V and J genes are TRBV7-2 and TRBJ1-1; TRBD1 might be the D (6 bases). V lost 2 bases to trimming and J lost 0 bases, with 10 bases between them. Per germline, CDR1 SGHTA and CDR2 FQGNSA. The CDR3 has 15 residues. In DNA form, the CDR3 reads TGTGCCAGCAGCTTAAGGGGGAACATGAACACTGAAGCTTTCTTT. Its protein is CASSLRGNMNTEAFF. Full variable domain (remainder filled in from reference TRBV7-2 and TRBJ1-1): GAGVSQSPSNKVTEKGKDVELRCDPISGHTALYWYRQSLGQGLEFLIYFQGNSAPDKSGLPSDRFSAERTGGSVSTLTIQRTQQEDSAVYLCASSLRGNMNTEAFFGQGTRLTVV.

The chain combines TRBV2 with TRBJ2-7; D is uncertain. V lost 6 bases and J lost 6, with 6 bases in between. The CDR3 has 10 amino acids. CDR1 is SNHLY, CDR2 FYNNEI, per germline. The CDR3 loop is CASRFSEQYF. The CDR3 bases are TGTGCCAGCAGGTTTAGCGAGCAGTACTTC.

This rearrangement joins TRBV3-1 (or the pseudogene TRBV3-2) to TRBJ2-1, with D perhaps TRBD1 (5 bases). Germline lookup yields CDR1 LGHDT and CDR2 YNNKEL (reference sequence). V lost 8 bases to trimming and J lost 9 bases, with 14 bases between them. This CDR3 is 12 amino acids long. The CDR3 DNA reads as TGTGCCAGCGGAAAGTCAGGGCTTGAGCAGTTCTTC. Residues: CASGKSGLEQFF.

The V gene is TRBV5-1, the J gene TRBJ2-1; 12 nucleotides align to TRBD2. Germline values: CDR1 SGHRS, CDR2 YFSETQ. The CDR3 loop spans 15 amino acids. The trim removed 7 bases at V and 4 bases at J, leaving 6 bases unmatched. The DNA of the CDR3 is TGCGCCAGCCGGACTAGCGGGGAGGGGTACAATGAGCAGTTCTTC. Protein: CASRTSGEGYNEQFF.

This chain's CDR3 is CASSLAPGGAGTEAFF. The CDR3 DNA sequence: TGCGCCAGCAGCTTGGCTCCAGGGGGCGCGGGCACTGAAGCTTTCTTT. V gene TRBV5-1 combines with J gene TRBJ1-1, with 8 bases fitting TRBD1. CDR1 is SGHRS and CDR2 is YFSETQ in the germline V gene. With 0 bases clipped from V and 4 bases from J, the junction kept 8 bases outside the gene matches. CDR3 length equals 16 residues.

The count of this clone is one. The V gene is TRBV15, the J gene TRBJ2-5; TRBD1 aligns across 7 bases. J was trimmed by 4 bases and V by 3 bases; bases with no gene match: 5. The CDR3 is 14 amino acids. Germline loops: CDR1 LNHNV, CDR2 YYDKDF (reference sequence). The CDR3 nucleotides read TGTGCCACCAGCAGGGCGGACAGGCGAGAGACCCAGTACTTC. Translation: CATSRADRRETQYF.

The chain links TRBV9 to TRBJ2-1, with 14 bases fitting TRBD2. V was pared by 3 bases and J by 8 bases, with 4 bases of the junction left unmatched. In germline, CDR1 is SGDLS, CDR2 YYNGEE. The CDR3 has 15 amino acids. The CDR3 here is CASSAGLAGAYEQFF. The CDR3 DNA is TGTGCCAGCAGCGCGGGACTAGCGGGAGCTTATGAGCAGTTCTTC.

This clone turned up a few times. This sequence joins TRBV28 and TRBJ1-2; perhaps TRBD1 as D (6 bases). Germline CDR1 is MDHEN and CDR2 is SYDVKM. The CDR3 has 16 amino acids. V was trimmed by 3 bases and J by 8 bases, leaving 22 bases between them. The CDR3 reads CASSLGSGGDLSGYTF. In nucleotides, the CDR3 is TGTGCCAGCAGTTTGGGGTCGGGGGGCGATCTCTCGGGCTACACCTTC.

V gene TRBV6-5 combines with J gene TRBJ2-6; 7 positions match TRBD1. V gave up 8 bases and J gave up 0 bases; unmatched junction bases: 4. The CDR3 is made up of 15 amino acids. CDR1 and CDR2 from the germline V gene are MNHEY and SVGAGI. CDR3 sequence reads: CASENRGSGANVLTF. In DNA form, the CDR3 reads TGTGCCAGCGAAAACAGGGGCTCTGGGGCCAACGTCCTGACTTTC.

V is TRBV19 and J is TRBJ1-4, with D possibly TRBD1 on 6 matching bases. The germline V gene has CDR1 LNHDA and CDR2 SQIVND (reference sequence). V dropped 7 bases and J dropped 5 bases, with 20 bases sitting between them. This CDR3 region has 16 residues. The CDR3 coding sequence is TGTGCCAGTACCTGGGGGGGCGGCCAGCGGAATGAAAAACTGTTTTTT. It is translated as CASTWGGGQRNEKLFF.

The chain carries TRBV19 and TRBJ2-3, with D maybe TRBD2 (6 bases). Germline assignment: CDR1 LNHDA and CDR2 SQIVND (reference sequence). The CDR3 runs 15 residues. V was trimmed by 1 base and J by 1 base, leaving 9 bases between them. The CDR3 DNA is TGTGCCAGTAGTATAGTCGGGGGAGGCACAGATACGCAGTATTTT. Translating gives CASSIVGGGTDTQYF.

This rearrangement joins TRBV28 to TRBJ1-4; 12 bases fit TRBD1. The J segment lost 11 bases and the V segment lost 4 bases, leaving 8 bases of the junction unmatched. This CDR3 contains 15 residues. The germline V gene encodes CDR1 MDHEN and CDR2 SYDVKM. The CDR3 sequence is CASSWGTGGLGKLFF. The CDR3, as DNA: TGTGCCAGCAGTTGGGGGACAGGGGGCCTGGGGAAACTGTTTTTT.

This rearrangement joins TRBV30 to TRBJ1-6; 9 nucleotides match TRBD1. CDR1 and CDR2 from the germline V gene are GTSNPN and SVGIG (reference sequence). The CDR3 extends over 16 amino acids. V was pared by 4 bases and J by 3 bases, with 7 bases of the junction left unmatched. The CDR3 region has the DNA TGTGCCTGGATCCCCGGGACAGGGCGCTATAATTCACCCCTCCACTTT. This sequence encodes CAWIPGTGRYNSPLHF.

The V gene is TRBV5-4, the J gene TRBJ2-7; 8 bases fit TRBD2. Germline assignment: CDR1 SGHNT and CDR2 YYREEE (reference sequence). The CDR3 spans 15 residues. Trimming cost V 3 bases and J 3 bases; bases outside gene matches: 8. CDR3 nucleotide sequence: TGTGCCAGCAGCTCGGCTGGGACTAGTATCTACGAGCAGTACTTC. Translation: CASSSAGTSIYEQYF.

The CDR3 bases are TGTGCCAGCAGCCCCACACCGTTAAGCACAGATACGCAGTATTTT. This translates into CASSPTPLSTDTQYF. The chain couples TRBV7-9 to TRBJ2-3, with D uncertain. CDR1 SEHNR and CDR2 FQNEAQ come from the germline V gene (reference sequence). The CDR3 length is 15 residues. V was pared by 5 bases and J by 0 bases, with 12 bases between.

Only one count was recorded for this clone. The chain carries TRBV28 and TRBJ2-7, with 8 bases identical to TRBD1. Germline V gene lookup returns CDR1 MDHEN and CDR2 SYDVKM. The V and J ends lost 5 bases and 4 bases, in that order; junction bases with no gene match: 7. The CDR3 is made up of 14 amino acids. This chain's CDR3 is CASSRGQGPYEQYF. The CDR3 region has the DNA TGTGCCAGCAGTCGTGGACAGGGTCCTTACGAGCAGTACTTC.

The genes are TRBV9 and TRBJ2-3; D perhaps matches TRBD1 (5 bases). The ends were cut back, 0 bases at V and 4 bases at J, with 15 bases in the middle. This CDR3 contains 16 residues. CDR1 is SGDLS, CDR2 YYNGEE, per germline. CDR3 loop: CASSVDPGLQADTQYF. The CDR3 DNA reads TGTGCCAGCAGCGTAGACCCGGGCCTACAGGCAGATACGCAGTATTTT.

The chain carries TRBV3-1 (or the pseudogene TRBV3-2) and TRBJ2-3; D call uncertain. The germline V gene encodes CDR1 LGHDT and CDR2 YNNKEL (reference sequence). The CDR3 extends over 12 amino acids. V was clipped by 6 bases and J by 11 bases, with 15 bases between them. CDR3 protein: CASSQLGARQYF. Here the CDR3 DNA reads TGTGCCAGCAGTCAACTGGGCGCCAGGCAGTATTTT.

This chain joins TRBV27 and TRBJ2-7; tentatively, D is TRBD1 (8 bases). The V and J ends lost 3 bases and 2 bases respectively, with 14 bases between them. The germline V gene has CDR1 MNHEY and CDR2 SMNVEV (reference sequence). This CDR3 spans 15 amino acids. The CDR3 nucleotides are TGTGCCAGCAGTTTTGCGGGGGACAGGCCCTACGAGCAGTACTTC. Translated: CASSFAGDRPYEQYF.

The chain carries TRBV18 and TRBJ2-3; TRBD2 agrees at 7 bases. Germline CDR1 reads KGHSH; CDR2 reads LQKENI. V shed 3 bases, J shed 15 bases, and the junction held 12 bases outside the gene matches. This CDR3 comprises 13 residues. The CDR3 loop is CASSPSNGGRSYF. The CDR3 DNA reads TGTGCCAGCTCACCCTCGAATGGCGGGAGATCATATTTT.

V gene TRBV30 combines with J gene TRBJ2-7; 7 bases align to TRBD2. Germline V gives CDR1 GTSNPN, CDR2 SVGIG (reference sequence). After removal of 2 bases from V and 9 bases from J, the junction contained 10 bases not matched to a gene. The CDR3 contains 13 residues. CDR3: CAWSRSGNVLQYF. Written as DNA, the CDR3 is TGTGCCTGGAGTAGAAGCGGGAATGTGTTGCAGTACTTC. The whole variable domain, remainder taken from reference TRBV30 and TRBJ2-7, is SQTIHQWPATLVQPVGSPLSLECTVEGTSNPNLYWYRQAAGRGLQLLFYSVGIGQISSEVPQNLSASRPQDRQFILSSKKLLLSDSGFYLCAWSRSGNVLQYFGPGTRLTVT.

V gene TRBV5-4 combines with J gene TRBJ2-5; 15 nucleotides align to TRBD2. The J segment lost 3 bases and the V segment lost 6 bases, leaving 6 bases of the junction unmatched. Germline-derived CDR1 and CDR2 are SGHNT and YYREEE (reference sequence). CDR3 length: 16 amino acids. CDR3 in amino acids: CASTTRTSGREETQYF. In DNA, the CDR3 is TGTGCCAGCACAACTCGGACTAGCGGGAGGGAAGAGACCCAGTACTTC.